A single sample gave rise to the 15 T cell receptor beta chains below, sequenced in a study of T cell changes during pregnancy in multiple sclerosis. Profiling relied on immunoSEQ multiplex PCR, and the TCRdb table lists in-frame clones only, not all of them. The profile shows under 130,000 clones, 85% to 95% of them singletons. Sequencing used peripheral blood, obtained after pregnancy. The receptor set was obtained from a female donor with multiple sclerosis, enrolled in a pregnancy study.

V gene TRBV19 combines with J gene TRBJ1-5; TRBD1 matches 8 bases. The CDR3 totals 15 residues. The V segment lost 6 bases and the J segment 0 bases; nucleotides outside the gene matches: 4. From germline, CDR1 is LNHDA and CDR2 SQIVND (reference sequence). The CDR3: CASRVGTGSNQPQHF. The CDR3 DNA follows: TGTGCCAGTAGGGTAGGGACAGGTAGCAATCAGCCCCAGCATTTT.

This clone was counted once. The rearrangement links TRBV4-1 to TRBJ2-5; 7 nucleotides line up with TRBD2. Trimming removed 4 bases from V and 0 bases from J; junction bases left unmatched: 5. Per the germline V gene, CDR1 is MGHRA and CDR2 is YSYEKL. CDR3 length: 15 amino acids. The CDR3 region is CASSPPGGYQETQYF. The CDR3 bases are TGCGCCAGCAGCCCCCCGGGAGGTTACCAAGAGACCCAGTACTTC.

The chain couples TRBV25-1 to TRBJ2-4; D gene uncertain. The CDR3 contains 14 residues. Germline CDR1 MGHDK, CDR2 SYGVNS. The V gene lost 3 bases and the J gene lost 6 bases, with 12 bases spanning the gap. The CDR3 nucleotides are TGTGCCAGCAGTGATGCAGGAATCCGAAACATTCAGTACTTC. Translated, it gives CASSDAGIRNIQYF.

The chain carries TRBV6-1 and TRBJ1-5, with D possibly matching TRBD1 (5 bases). Germline V gene data show CDR1 as MNHNS and CDR2 as SASEGT. With 2 bases removed from V and 4 bases from J, the gap between germline ends came to 21 bases. The length of the CDR3 is 18 residues. The CDR3 protein is CASSENYGGRDRNQPQHF. The CDR3 nucleotides are TGTGCCAGCAGTGAAAATTATGGTGGCAGGGATCGGAATCAGCCCCAGCATTTT.

This chain joins TRBV4-2 and TRBJ2-7, with 8 bases aligning to TRBD2. This CDR3 is built from 14 residues. Germline V lookup: CDR1 LGHNA, CDR2 YNFKEQ. Trimming took 2 bases from V and 3 from J; bases not matched to a gene: 3. Here the CDR3 reads CASSQPGLVYEQYF. The CDR3 DNA reads TGTGCCAGCAGCCAACCGGGACTAGTCTACGAGCAGTACTTC.

The gene calls are TRBV6-6 and TRBJ2-5; the match to TRBD2 covers 10 bases. CDR1 MNHNY and CDR2 SVGAGI come from the germline V gene (reference sequence). V shed 6 bases, J shed 4 bases, and the junction held 5 bases outside the gene matches. The CDR3 is 14 residues long. CDR3 sequence (DNA): TGTGCCAGCAGGAAAGCGGGGGGGCCAGAGACCCAGTACTTC. This codes for CASRKAGGPETQYF.

This chain uses TRBV4-1 with TRBJ2-2, with 9 nucleotides matching TRBD2. Germline V gene data show CDR1 as MGHRA and CDR2 as YSYEKL. This CDR3 is 16 amino acids long. Trimming cost V 1 base and J 6 bases; bases outside gene matches: 6. CDR3 DNA: TGCGCCAGCAGCCAAGTTTCCGGACTAGCGCCCGGGGAGCTGTTTTTT. This codes for CASSQVSGLAPGELFF.

CDR3 region: CASSLQLRVPGDTQYF. CDR3 DNA: TGTGCCAGCAGCTTGCAGCTCCGGGTCCCCGGAGATACGCAGTATTTT. The genes are TRBV5-4 and TRBJ2-3; D not certain. This CDR3 has 16 amino acids. CDR1 is SGHNT and CDR2 is YYREEE in the germline V gene (reference sequence). Trimming took 1 base from V and 5 from J, leaving 17 bases between them.

V is TRBV19 and J is TRBJ2-5, with TRBD2 identical over 7 bases. This CDR3 contains 17 residues. Germline-derived CDR1 and CDR2 are LNHDA and SQIVND (reference sequence). V trimming: 4 bases; J trimming: 5 bases; junction bases outside the gene matches: 16. CDR3 nucleotide sequence: TGTGCCAGTAGTAGCCTCCCCCGGACTAGAGGCCCCGAGACCCAGTACTTC. Protein: CASSSLPRTRGPETQYF. Full variable domain (outside the CDR3, taken from reference TRBV19 and TRBJ2-5): DGGITQSPKYLFRKEGQNVTLSCEQNLNHDAMYWYRQDPGQGLRLIYYSQIVNDFQKGDIAEGYSVSREKKESFPLTVTSAQKNPTAFYLCASSSLPRTRGPETQYFGPGTRLLVL.

The CDR3 is CASSGHGTEAFF. In DNA form, the CDR3 reads TGTGCCAGCAGCGGACACGGCACTGAAGCTTTCTTT. The J gene is TRBJ1-1, the V gene TRBV9; D unclear. The CDR3 consists of 12 residues. The germline gives CDR1 SGDLS, CDR2 YYNGEE. Between the trimmed V and J ends, which lost 3 bases and 4 bases, there was a span of 7 bases. The full variable domain, with the rest looked up from reference TRBV9 and TRBJ1-1, is DSGVTQTPKHLITATGQRVTLRCSPRSGDLSVYWYQQSLDQGLQFLIQYYNGEERAKGNILERFSAQQFPDLHSELNLSSLELGDSALYFCASSGHGTEAFFGQGTRLTVV.

The V call is TRBV18, the J call TRBJ1-3; 8 bases are shared with TRBD1. From germline, CDR1 is KGHSH and CDR2 LQKENI. V was clipped by 6 bases and J by 4 bases; unmatched bases: 20. The CDR3 runs to 19 residues. The CDR3 spells CASSPYRSRGQGSGNTIYF. The CDR3 DNA reads TGTGCCAGCTCTCCCTATCGTTCTCGCGGACAGGGTTCCGGAAACACCATATATTTT.

The chain uses TRBV12-5 and TRBJ1-1; D not resolved. The CDR3 sequence is 13 residues long. In germline, CDR1 is LGHNT, CDR2 FRNRAP. V was cut by 0 bases and J by 8 bases, with 10 bases left in between. The DNA of the CDR3 is TGTGCTAGTGGTTTGGTACGCGGGCAAGAAGCTTTCTTT. It translates to CASGLVRGQEAFF. Filled out from reference TRBV12-5 and TRBJ1-1, the complete variable domain reads DARVTQTPRHKVTEMGQEVTMRCQPILGHNTVFWYRQTMMQGLELLAYFRNRAPLDDSGMPKDRFSAEMPDATLATLKIQPSEPRDSAVYFCASGLVRGQEAFFGQGTRLTVV.

The chain carries TRBV10-3 and TRBJ2-1; 8 bases are shared with TRBD2. The CDR3 loop spans 13 amino acids. The germline V gene encodes CDR1 ENHRY and CDR2 SYGVKD. V lost 10 bases and J lost 1; bases outside the gene matches: 3. The CDR3, as DNA: TGTGCCACAAGCGGGGGTTCCTACAATGAGCAGTTCTTC. Protein product: CATSGGSYNEQFF.

The chain uses TRBV10-2 and TRBJ2-2; 8 nucleotides match TRBD2. The length of the CDR3 is 16 residues. The V segment lost 4 bases and the J segment 5 bases; nucleotides outside the gene matches: 9. Germline V lookup: CDR1 WSHSY, CDR2 SAAADI. CDR3 sequence (DNA): TGCGCCAGCAGTGTAACCGGGACTAGTGGTACCGGGGAGCTGTTTTTT. This sequence encodes CASSVTGTSGTGELFF.

The chain joins TRBV6-6 to TRBJ2-2; possible D gene TRBD1, 6 bases. Trimming cost V 0 bases and J 3 bases, with 11 bases left between them. Germline CDR1 MNHNY, CDR2 SVGAGI (reference sequence). The CDR3 length is 16 residues. CDR3 residues: CASSYSGDTYTGELFF. The CDR3 DNA reads as TGTGCCAGCAGTTACTCCGGGGACACCTACACCGGGGAGCTGTTTTTT.